This is a list of T cell receptor beta chains from one sample in a study of shared T cell receptors in the human thymus. Libraries were prepared by immunoSEQ multiplex PCR; TCRdb keeps only in-frame clonotypes and omits some of them. The sample contains over 650,000 clones, more than 70% of which appear only once. The sample also formed part of further work on human thymus T cells.

The specimen was thymocytes. The receptors stem from a boy under three years old with a congenital heart defect. The CDR3 runs from the conserved cysteine through the conserved F or W. The order of the fields is V gene, clone size, J gene, D gene, CDR3 DNA, CDR3 protein. The D gene is left open where the match is weak. A clone size is listed for some rows: how often the clone was seen (once, few, many), or a class if it is expanded.

V: TRBV5-1
size: NA
J: TRBJ2-3
D: NA
DNA: TGCGCCAGCAGCTTTTCAGGAGTGGGGCTCACAGATACGCAGTATTTT
CDR3: CASSFSGVGLTDTQYF

V: TRBV6-1
size: NA
J: TRBJ1-2
D: TRBD1
DNA: TGTGCCAGCCGCGACAGGGAGGAAGGCTACACCTTC
CDR3: CASRDREEGYTF

V: TRBV29-1
size: once
J: TRBJ2-3
D: NA
DNA: TGCAGCGGGGCGGGAGATACGCAGTATTTT
CDR3: CSGAGDTQYF

V: TRBV30
size: once
J: TRBJ2-4
D: TRBD1
DNA: TGTGCCTGGAGTACCGGGACAGACTATCCCAGGTTTCAGTACTTC
CDR3: CAWSTGTDYPRFQYF

V: TRBV19
size: few
J: TRBJ1-5
D: NA
DNA: TGTGCCAGTACGCCGGGGGGCGAGCAGCCCCAGCATTTT
CDR3: CASTPGGEQPQHF

V: TRBV5-5
size: NA
J: TRBJ2-5
D: NA
DNA: TGTGCCAGCAGCTTGTGGCCGTTTAAGACCCAGTACTTC
CDR3: CASSLWPFKTQYF

V: TRBV6-8
size: NA
J: TRBJ2-5
D: NA
DNA: TGTGCCAGCAGTTACTCGGAGCGAGACGAAGAGACCCAGTACTTC
CDR3: CASSYSERDEETQYF

V: TRBV28
size: NA
J: TRBJ2-3
D: TRBD2
DNA: TGTGCCAGCAGCAGACTAGCGGGAGAAGATACGCAGTATTTT
CDR3: CASSRLAGEDTQYF

V: TRBV9
size: NA
J: TRBJ2-3
D: TRBD2
DNA: TGTGCCAGCAGCGTAGTGGGCGGGGGGATCACAGATACGCAGTATTTT
CDR3: CASSVVGGGITDTQYF

V: TRBV11-2
size: NA
J: TRBJ1-2
D: NA
DNA: TGTGCCAGCAGCTCCACCACGACGGGGTATGGCTACACCTTC
CDR3: CASSSTTTGYGYTF

V: TRBV14
size: few
J: TRBJ1-2
D: TRBD1
DNA: TGTGCCAGCAGCCAGCGGGAGGGGGCGAATGGCTACACCTTC
CDR3: CASSQREGANGYTF

V: TRBV5-1
size: NA
J: TRBJ2-5
D: TRBD1
DNA: TGCGCCAGCAGCGTATCCCGGGACAGGGGGCCGGAAGAGACCCAGTACTTC
CDR3: CASSVSRDRGPEETQYF

V: TRBV19
size: NA
J: TRBJ2-5
D: TRBD2
DNA: TGTGCCAGTACCCACAGCGGGAGTCTAGAGACCCAGTACTTC
CDR3: CASTHSGSLETQYF

V: TRBV9
size: NA
J: TRBJ1-1
D: TRBD1
DNA: TGTGCCAGCAGCGTATCTGGAGACAGGGATGCCACTGAAGCTTTCTTT
CDR3: CASSVSGDRDATEAFF

V: TRBV27
size: once
J: TRBJ2-2
D: TRBD1
DNA: TGTGCCAGCAGCCACCGTAACAGGGGCGGGGAGCTGTTTTTT
CDR3: CASSHRNRGGELFF

V: TRBV5-4
size: NA
J: TRBJ2-7
D: TRBD2
DNA: TGTGCCAGCAGCTTTGGGCGGGAGGGCCCCTACGAGCAGTACTTC
CDR3: CASSFGREGPYEQYF

V: TRBV15
size: NA
J: TRBJ2-1
D: TRBD2
DNA: TGTGCCACCAGCAGATCAGTAGATACTAGCGTGTACAATGAGCAGTTCTTC
CDR3: CATSRSVDTSVYNEQFF

V: TRBV28
size: NA
J: TRBJ2-7
D: TRBD2
DNA: TGTGCCAGCACTAGTTTTTTACCCGGGACTAGTATCGACTACGAGCAGTACTTC
CDR3: CASTSFLPGTSIDYEQYF

V: TRBV19
size: NA
J: TRBJ1-6
D: TRBD1
DNA: TGTGCCAGTAGTACCGGGACAGGGGCAGGCTCACCCCTCCACTTT
CDR3: CASSTGTGAGSPLHF

V: TRBV5-1
size: NA
J: TRBJ2-3
D: TRBD2
DNA: TGCGCCAGCGCTAGCGGGAGGGCCACAGATACGCAGTATTTT
CDR3: CASASGRATDTQYF

V: TRBV5-4
size: NA
J: TRBJ2-3
D: NA
DNA: TGTGCCAGCAGCTTGAAAGCGGCAGGCCAACCCCCCCCAGCCACAGATACGCAGTATTTT
CDR3: CASSLKAAGQPPPATDTQYF

V: TRBV6-6
size: NA
J: TRBJ2-7
D: TRBD1
DNA: TGTGCCAGCAGTTACGGGACAGGGGCCCTAATTGCCGAGCAGTACTTC
CDR3: CASSYGTGALIAEQYF

V: TRBV6-5
size: NA
J: TRBJ2-7
D: NA
DNA: TGTGCCAGCAGTCGTACTCAGGGCCTCGAGCAGTACTTC
CDR3: CASSRTQGLEQYF

V: TRBV29-1
size: NA
J: TRBJ1-4
D: NA
DNA: TGCAGCGTTGACGGAGGGAATGAAAAACTGTTTTTT
CDR3: CSVDGGNEKLFF

V: TRBV9
size: once
J: TRBJ1-4
D: NA
DNA: TGTGCCAGCAGCGTGTGGGGGCGAGGGAAGAATGAAAAACTGTTTTTT
CDR3: CASSVWGRGKNEKLFF